The clone carrying this TCR beta chain was seen a handful of times. As yet, its antigen is unknown. CDR3 size: 16 residues. The germline CDR1 and CDR2 sequences are MGHRA and YSYEKL. The trim removed 5 bases at V and 4 bases at J, leaving 11 bases unmatched. These data are taken from a study of cytomegalovirus exposure and HLA in healthy donors. Overall study results and limits: In a later analysis, at a false discovery rate of 0.05, approximately 16,000 TCR beta sequences matched HLA alleles.

60 Vbeta and 13 Jbeta primers were used in PCR. Method: immunoSEQ multiplex PCR; TCRdb's copy keeps in-frame clones and lacks some. There are some 200,000 clones in the sample; about 80% occur only once, and roughly 1.9% lies in the top ten. This sequence was found in a woman in her thirties in good health and CMV-seropositive. This chain uses TRBV4-1 with TRBJ2-1; 7 positions match TRBD2. The sequenced sample was PBMCs. The CDR3 here is CASSTLPAGAYNEQFF. As DNA, the CDR3 is TGCGCCAGCAGCACCTTGCCCGCGGGAGCTTACAATGAGCAGTTCTTC.